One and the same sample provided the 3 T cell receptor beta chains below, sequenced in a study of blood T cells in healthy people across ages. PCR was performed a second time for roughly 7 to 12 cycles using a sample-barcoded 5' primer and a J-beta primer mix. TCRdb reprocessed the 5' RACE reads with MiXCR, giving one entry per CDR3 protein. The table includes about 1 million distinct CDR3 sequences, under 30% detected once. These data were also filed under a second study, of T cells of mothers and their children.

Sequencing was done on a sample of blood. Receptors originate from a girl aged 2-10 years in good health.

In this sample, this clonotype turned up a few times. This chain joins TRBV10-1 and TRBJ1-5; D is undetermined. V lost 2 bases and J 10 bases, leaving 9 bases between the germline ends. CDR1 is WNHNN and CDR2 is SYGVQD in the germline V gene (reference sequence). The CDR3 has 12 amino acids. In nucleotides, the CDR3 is TGCGCCAGCAGTGAGAACGGTCCACCCCAGCATTTT. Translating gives CASSENGPPQHF.

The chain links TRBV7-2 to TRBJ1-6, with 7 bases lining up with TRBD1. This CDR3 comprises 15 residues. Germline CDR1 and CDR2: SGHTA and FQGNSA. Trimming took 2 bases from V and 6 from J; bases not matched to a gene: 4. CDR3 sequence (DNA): TGTGCCAGCAGCTTAAGACAGGGCTTTAATTCACCCCTCCACTTT. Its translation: CASSLRQGFNSPLHF.

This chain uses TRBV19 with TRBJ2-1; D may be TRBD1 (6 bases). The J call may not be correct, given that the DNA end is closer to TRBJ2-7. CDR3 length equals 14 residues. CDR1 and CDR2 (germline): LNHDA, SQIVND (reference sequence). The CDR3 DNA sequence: TGTGCCAGTAGTTTACAGGGAGAGACCTACGAGCAGTACTTC. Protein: CASSLQGETYEQYF.